This T cell receptor (beta chain) was found in a study of cytomegalovirus exposure and HLA in healthy donors. Produced via immunoSEQ multiplex PCR; TCRdb's table is partial and in-frame only. The table has approximately 150,000 clones, roughly 80% seen once; the top ten hold around 9.6%. CDR1 is LNHNV, CDR2 YYDKDF, per germline (reference sequence). The junction had 3 bases not matched to a gene; V was cut back by 1 base and J by 6 bases. There are 15 residues in the CDR3. The sequenced material came from PBMCs. The V and J genes are TRBV15 and TRBJ2-2, with 9 bases that match TRBD1. This clonotype was obtained from a man aged 25-40 years in good health and CMV-seropositive. DNA of the CDR3: TGTGCCACCAGCAGAGGGGGACAGGGACCCGGGGAGCTGTTTTTT. This encodes CATSRGGQGPGELFF.